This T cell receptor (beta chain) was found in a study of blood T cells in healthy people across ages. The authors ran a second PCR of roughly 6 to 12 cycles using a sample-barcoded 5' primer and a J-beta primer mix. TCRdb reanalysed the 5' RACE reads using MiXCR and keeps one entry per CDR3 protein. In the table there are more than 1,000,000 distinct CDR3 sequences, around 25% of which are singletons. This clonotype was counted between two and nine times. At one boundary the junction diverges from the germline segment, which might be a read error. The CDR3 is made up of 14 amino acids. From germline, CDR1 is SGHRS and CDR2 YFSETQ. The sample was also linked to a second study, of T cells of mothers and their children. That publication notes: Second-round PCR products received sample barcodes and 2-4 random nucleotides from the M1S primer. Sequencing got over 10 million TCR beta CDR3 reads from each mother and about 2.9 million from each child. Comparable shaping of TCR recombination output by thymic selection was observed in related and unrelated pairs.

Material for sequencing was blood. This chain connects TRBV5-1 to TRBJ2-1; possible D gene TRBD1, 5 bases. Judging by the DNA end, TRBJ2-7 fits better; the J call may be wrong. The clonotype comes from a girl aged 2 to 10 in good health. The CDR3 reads CASTLTVLSYEQYF. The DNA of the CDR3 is TGCGCCAGCACCTTGACAGTCCTCTCCTACGAGCAGTACTTC.